This T cell receptor (beta chain) is from a study of beta chain features in type 1 diabetes. Whole-study context: Comparable age, gender and cell yields were observed in patients relative to healthy donors.

A word on this clone: As yet, its antigen is unknown.

The whole isolated RNA underwent reverse transcription, so sequencing captured expressed TCRB transcripts. Reads from naive, central memory and regulatory T cell samples averaged roughly 3.6 million. Some clones are missing from TCRdb's copy, which holds only in-frame ones; the method was immunoSEQ multiplex PCR. The sample carries some 360,000 clones, over 9% recorded once. This CDR3 region has 15 residues. Germline-derived CDR1 and CDR2 are LGHNT and FRNRAP. Trimming removed 6 bases from V and 2 bases from J; junction bases left unmatched: 10. General study results and limits: cDNA-based reads could over-represent cells with high TCR expression. Among all four CD4+ subsets, Type 1 diabetes patients had TCRB CDR3s that were moderately but significantly shorter.

The chain uses TRBV12-5 and TRBJ2-7; 7 positions match TRBD1. Input material: central memory CD4+ T cells from blood. This TCR derives from a man aged 30 to 39 with type 1 diabetes. For the CDR3, the DNA is TGTGCTAGTGGCCCGGACAGGAATGTCACCTACGAGCAGTACTTC. It is translated as CASGPDRNVTYEQYF.